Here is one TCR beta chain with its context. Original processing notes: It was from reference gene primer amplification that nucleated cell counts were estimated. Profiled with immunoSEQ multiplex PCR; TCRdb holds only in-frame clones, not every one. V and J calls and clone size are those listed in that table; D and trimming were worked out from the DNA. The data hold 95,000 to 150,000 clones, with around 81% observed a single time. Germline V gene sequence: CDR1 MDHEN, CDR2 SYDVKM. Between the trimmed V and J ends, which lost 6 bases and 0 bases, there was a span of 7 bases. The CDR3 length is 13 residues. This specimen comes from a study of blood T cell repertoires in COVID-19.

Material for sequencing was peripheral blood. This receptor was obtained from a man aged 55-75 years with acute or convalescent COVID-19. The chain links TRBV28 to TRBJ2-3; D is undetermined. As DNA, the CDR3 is TGTGCCAGCAGGTCCTTGAGCACAGATACGCAGTATTTT. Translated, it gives CASRSLSTDTQYF.